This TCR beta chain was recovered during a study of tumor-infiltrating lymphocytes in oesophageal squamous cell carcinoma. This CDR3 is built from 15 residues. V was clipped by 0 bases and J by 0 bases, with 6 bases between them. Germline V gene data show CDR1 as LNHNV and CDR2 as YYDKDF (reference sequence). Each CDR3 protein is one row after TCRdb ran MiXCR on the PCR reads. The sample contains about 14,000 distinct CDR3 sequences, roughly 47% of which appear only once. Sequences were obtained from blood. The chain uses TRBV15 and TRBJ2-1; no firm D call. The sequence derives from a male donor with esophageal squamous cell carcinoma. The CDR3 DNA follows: TGTGCCACCAGCAGAGATCCGGGCTCCTACAATGAGCAGTTCTTC. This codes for CATSRDPGSYNEQFF.